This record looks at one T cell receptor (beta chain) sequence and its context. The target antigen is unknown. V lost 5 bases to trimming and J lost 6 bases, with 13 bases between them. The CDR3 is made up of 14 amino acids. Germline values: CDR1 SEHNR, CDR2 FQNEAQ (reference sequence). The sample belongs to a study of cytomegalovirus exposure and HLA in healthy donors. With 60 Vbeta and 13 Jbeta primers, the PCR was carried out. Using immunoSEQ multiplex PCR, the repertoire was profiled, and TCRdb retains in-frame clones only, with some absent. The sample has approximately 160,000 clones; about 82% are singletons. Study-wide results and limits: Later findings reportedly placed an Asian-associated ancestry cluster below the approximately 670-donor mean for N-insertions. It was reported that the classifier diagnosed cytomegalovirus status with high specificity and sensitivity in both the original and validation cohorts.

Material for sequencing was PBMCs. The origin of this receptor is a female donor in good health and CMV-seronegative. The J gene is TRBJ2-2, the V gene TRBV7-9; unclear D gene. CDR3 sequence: CASSPTTVPGELFF. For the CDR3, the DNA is TGTGCCAGCAGCCCCACTACGGTCCCCGGGGAGCTGTTTTTT. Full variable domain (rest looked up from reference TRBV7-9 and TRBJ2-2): DTGVSQNPRHKITKRGQNVTFRCDPISEHNRLYWYRQTLGQGPEFLTYFQNEAQLEKSRLLSDRFSAERPKGSFSTLEIQRTEQGDSAMYLCASSPTTVPGELFFGEGSRLTVL.